The 20 T cell receptor beta chains listed next were all sequenced from one sample in a study of CD8+CD57+ T cells in acquired aplastic anemia. According to the study, genomic DNA was the template for TCR beta VDJ and CDR3 profiling. Each CDR3 protein gets one entry after TCRdb re-called the reads with MiXCR. The data hold 220,000 or so distinct CDR3 sequences, with around three fifths observed a single time. CD8+CD57+ cell expansion, shown by flow cytometry, had occurred in the patients selected for sequencing. The specimen was sorted CD4+, CD8+, or CD8+CD57+ T cells (not recorded which) from PBMCs. These receptors were taken from a human donor with aplastic anemia.

This clonotype was detected only once. This CDR3 fails to terminate in the conserved phenylalanine or tryptophan, so it likely reflects a read error. As DNA, the CDR3 is TGTGCCAGCAGCTTAGCGCGTGGGTCCGGCAATCAGCCCCAGCATTCT. It codes for CASSLARGSGNQPQHS. The chain has TRBV7-2 and TRBJ1-5, with D hard to call. This CDR3 comprises 16 residues. Germline V gene lookup returns CDR1 SGHTA and CDR2 FQGNSA. The V and J ends lost 0 bases and 2 bases respectively, with 11 bases between them.

With regard to this clonotype: The junction differs from germline at one of its ends, possibly a read error. The chain combines TRBV6-5 with TRBJ2-6; tentatively, D is TRBD1 (5 bases). The germline V gene has CDR1 MNHEY and CDR2 SVGAGI. The CDR3 totals 13 residues. CDR3 sequence (DNA): TGTGCCAGCAGTCATCAAAGGGGCGGAACTGAAGCTTTC. Its translation: CASSHQRGGTEAF.

CDR3 nucleotides: TGTGCCAGTAGTACGGGACTAGCCGGCAACGAGCAGTACTTC. Its translation is CASSTGLAGNEQYF. The genes are TRBV19 and TRBJ2-7; 9 bases map to TRBD2. This CDR3 is 14 amino acids long. Germline-derived CDR1 and CDR2 are LNHDA and SQIVND (reference sequence). With 4 bases clipped from V and 5 bases from J, the junction kept 6 bases outside the gene matches.

This chain connects TRBV6-5 to TRBJ2-1, with D possibly being TRBD1 (5 bases). Germline assignment: CDR1 MNHEY and CDR2 SVGAGI. The CDR3 consists of 15 residues. Deletions cut 0 bases from V and 5 bases from J, with 11 bases between. This CDR3 reads CASSYSIRGNNEQFF. The CDR3 nucleotides read TGTGCCAGCAGTTACTCGATTAGGGGTAACAATGAGCAGTTCTTC.

The chain combines TRBV7-2 with TRBJ2-6, with 12 bases aligning to TRBD1. The CDR3 spans 18 residues. CDR1 is SGHTA and CDR2 is FQGNSA in the germline V gene. Trimming removed 2 bases from V and 2 bases from J; junction bases left unmatched: 4. In DNA, the CDR3 is TGTGCCAGCAGCTTATCGGGACAGGGGGCGGCTGGGGCCAACGTCCTGACTTTC. The encoded protein is CASSLSGQGAAGANVLTF.

The chain has TRBV5-1 and TRBJ2-7; unclear D gene. V lost 10 bases, J lost 1 base, and 15 bases lay in between. The CDR3 consists of 13 residues. Germline-derived CDR1 and CDR2 are SGHRS and YFSETQ. CDR3 region: CAARADTSYEQYF. The CDR3 bases are TGCGCCGCCCGGGCAGACACTTCCTACGAGCAGTACTTC.

The chain couples TRBV7-3 to TRBJ1-2; 7 bases agree with TRBD1. J gave up 7 bases and V 2 bases, and 16 bases lay outside the gene matches. Germline V gene lookup returns CDR1 SGHTA and CDR2 FQGTGA. The CDR3 has 17 amino acids. CDR3 nucleotide sequence: TGTGCCAGCAGCTTAGAGTTGGGGCTGCGACAGGGACGTGGCTACACCTTC. Translation: CASSLELGLRQGRGYTF. Using reference TRBV7-3 and TRBJ1-2 for the parts outside the CDR3, the full variable domain is GAGVSQTPSNKVTEKGKYVELRCDPISGHTALYWYRQSLGQGPEFLIYFQGTGAADDSGLPNDRFFAVRPEGSVSTLKIQRTERGDSAVYLCASSLELGLRQGRGYTFGSGTRLTVV.

The CDR3 here is CATSDLAGGPDTQYF. CDR3 DNA sequence: TGTGCCACCAGTGATTTAGCGGGGGGACCAGATACGCAGTATTTT. The rearrangement joins TRBV24-1 to TRBJ2-3; 9 bases agree with TRBD2. The ends lost 1 base at V and 4 bases at J; junction bases unmatched: 2. Looked up from germline, CDR1 is KGHDR and CDR2 is SFDVKD. The CDR3 length is 15 residues.

Ten or more counts support this clonotype. This rearrangement joins TRBV7-9 to TRBJ2-3, with D possibly being TRBD2 (6 bases). Trimming took 5 bases from V and 6 from J, leaving 18 bases between them. The CDR3 contains 15 residues. Looked up from germline, CDR1 is SEHNR and CDR2 is FQNEAQ (reference sequence). CDR3 in amino acids: CASSPGGGTYDTQYF. Written as DNA, the CDR3 is TGTGCCAGCAGCCCCGGTGGAGGGACTTACGATACGCAGTATTTT.

This chain joins TRBV24-1 and TRBJ2-7, with a weak D call TRBD2 (6 bases). Germline assignment: CDR1 KGHDR and CDR2 SFDVKD. The CDR3 is made up of 14 amino acids. V shed 3 bases and J shed 6 bases, with 14 bases lying between them. CDR3 in DNA: TGTGCCACCAGTGATGGGGCAGGGCGGGGCGAGCAGTACTTC. The encoded protein is CATSDGAGRGEQYF.

This clonotype was counted once. The V gene is TRBV7-3, the J gene TRBJ2-1; TRBD1 agrees at 12 bases. CDR3 length: 18 residues. The germline V gene encodes CDR1 SGHTA and CDR2 FQGTGA. The J segment lost 2 bases and the V segment lost 5 bases, leaving 10 bases of the junction unmatched. CDR3 sequence: CASSPVGTGGFTYNEQFF. CDR3 DNA: TGTGCCAGCAGCCCAGTAGGGACAGGGGGCTTTACCTACAATGAGCAGTTCTTC.

This clonotype was counted at least ten times. The chain employs TRBV4-1 and TRBJ2-7, with D unclear. Deletions cut 0 bases from V and 2 bases from J, with 8 bases between. Germline V gene data show CDR1 as MGHRA and CDR2 as YSYEKL. This CDR3 has 14 amino acids. The CDR3 DNA reads TGCGCCAGCAGCCAAGAACCCCAAGCCTACGAGCAGTACTTC. Translating it yields CASSQEPQAYEQYF.

CDR3 coding DNA: TGTGCCAGCAGTCACTCAGGGGGTAGGAGCAATCAGCCCCAGCATTTT. It yields the protein CASSHSGGRSNQPQHF. V is TRBV12-3 or TRBV12-4 and J is TRBJ1-5, with 7 bases matching TRBD1. The CDR3 loop spans 16 amino acids. J gave up 1 base and V 5 bases, and 8 bases lay outside the gene matches.

The chain carries TRBV7-8 and TRBJ2-7; 7 nucleotides line up with TRBD1. The germline CDR1 and CDR2 sequences are SGHVS and FQNEAQ. Trimming cost V 4 bases and J 4 bases; bases outside gene matches: 4. The CDR3 is made up of 13 amino acids. CDR3 bases: TGTGCCAGCAGCTCGGGACAGCCTTACGAGCAGTACGTC. Its protein is CASSSGQPYEQYV.

In regard to this clonotype: A much bigger clone sits one base away, suggesting this may be a read error. This rearrangement joins TRBV27 to TRBJ2-1; 10 bases match TRBD1. Germline CDR1 reads MNHEY; CDR2 reads SMNVEV (reference sequence). This CDR3 comprises 13 residues. In DNA, the CDR3 is TGTGCCGGCAGTTGGGACAGGGGCAATGAGCAGTTCTTC. Its translation is CAGSWDRGNEQFF.

Note on this clonotype: Its ends do not fully match the called genes, so a read error is possible. The rearrangement links TRBV7-8 to TRBJ2-7; unclear D gene. Germline V lookup: CDR1 SGHVS, CDR2 FQNEAQ. The CDR3 consists of 12 residues. CDR3 sequence reads: CASSFHSYEQNF. DNA of the CDR3: TGTGCCAGCAGCTTCCACTCCTACGAGCAGAACTTC.

This clonotype was recorded a few times. V gene TRBV15 combines with J gene TRBJ1-3; 8 bases align to TRBD1. This CDR3 is built from 17 residues. CDR1 is LNHNV and CDR2 is YYDKDF in the germline V gene (reference sequence). V lost 4 bases and J lost 0; bases outside the gene matches: 8. CDR3 DNA sequence: TGTGCCACCAGCAAGGACAGGGTCATCGCCTCTGGAAACACCATATATTTT. Encoded protein: CATSKDRVIASGNTIYF.

The chain has TRBV29-1 and TRBJ2-7; D ambiguous. The V gene lost 4 bases and the J gene lost 1 base, with 11 bases spanning the gap. CDR3 length: 13 residues. Germline V gives CDR1 SQVTM, CDR2 ANQGSEA. This chain's CDR3 is CSVVDIRSYEQYF. The CDR3 coding sequence is TGCAGCGTTGTAGACATTCGGTCCTACGAGCAGTACTTC.

The chain combines TRBV5-1 with TRBJ1-2, with no clear D. The V gene lost 3 bases and the J gene lost 2 bases, with 8 bases spanning the gap. The germline CDR1 and CDR2 sequences are SGHRS and YFSETQ. CDR3 length: 13 amino acids. The CDR3: CASSSTRNYGYTF. Written as DNA, the CDR3 is TGCGCCAGCAGCTCCACCAGGAACTATGGCTACACCTTC. The whole variable domain, filled in from reference TRBV5-1 and TRBJ1-2, reads KAGVTQTPRYLIKTRGQQVTLSCSPISGHRSVSWYQQTPGQGLQFLFEYFSETQRNKGNFPGRFSGRQFSNSRSEMNVSTLELGDSALYLCASSSTRNYGYTFGSGTRLTVV.

This chain connects TRBV7-8 to TRBJ1-4; D gene unclear. The CDR3 loop spans 15 amino acids. The germline V and J ends were trimmed by 5 bases and 3 bases, with 13 bases remaining between them. Germline V gives CDR1 SGHVS, CDR2 FQNEAQ. The CDR3 sequence is CASSERFGPNEKLFF. CDR3 in DNA: TGTGCCAGCAGCGAAAGGTTCGGCCCTAATGAAAAACTGTTTTTT.